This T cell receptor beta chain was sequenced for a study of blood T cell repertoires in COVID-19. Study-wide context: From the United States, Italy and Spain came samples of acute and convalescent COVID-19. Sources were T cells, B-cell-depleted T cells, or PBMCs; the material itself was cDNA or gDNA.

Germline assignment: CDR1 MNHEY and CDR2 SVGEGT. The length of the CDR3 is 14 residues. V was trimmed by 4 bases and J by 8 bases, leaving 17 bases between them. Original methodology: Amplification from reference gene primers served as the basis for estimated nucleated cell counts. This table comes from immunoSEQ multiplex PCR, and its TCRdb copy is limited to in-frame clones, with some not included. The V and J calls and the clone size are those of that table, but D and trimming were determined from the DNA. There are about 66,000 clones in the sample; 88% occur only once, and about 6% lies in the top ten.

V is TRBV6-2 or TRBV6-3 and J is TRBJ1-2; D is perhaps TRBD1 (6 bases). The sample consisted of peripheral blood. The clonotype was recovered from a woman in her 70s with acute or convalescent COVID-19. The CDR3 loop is CASSSPGVLGGYTF. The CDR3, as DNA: TGTGCCAGCAGTTCCCCAGGGGTCCTAGGGGGCTACACCTTC.